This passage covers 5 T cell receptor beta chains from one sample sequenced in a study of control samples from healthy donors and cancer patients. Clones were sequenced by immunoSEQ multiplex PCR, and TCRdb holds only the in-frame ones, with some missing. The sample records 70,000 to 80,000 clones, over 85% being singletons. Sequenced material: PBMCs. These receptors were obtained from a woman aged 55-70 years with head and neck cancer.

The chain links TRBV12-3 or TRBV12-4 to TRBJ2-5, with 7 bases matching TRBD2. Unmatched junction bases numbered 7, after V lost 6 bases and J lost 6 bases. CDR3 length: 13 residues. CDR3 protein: CASSELASQTQYF. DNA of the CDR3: TGTGCCAGCAGCGAACTAGCGAGCCAGACCCAGTACTTC.

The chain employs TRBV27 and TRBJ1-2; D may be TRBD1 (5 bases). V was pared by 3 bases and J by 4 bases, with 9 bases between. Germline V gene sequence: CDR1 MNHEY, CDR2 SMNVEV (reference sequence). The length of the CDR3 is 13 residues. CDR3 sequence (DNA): TGTGCCAGCAGTTTTGGGGGGGGCTATGGCTACACCTTC. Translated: CASSFGGGYGYTF.

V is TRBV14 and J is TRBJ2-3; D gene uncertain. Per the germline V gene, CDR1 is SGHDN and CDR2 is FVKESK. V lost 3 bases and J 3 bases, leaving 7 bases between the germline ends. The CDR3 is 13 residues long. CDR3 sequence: CASSQSATDTQYF. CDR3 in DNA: TGTGCCAGCAGCCAGTCAGCGACAGATACGCAGTATTTT.

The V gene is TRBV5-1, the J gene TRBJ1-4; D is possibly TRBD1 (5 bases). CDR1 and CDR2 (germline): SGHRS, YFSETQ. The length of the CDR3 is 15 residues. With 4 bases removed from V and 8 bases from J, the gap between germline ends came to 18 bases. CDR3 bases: TGCGCCAGCAGCGAACGACTCGGGGCCGAGGAAAAACTGTTTTTT. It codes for CASSERLGAEEKLFF.

CDR3 coding DNA: TGTGCCAGCAGCGTTGGCGAACTGAACACCGGGGAGCTGTTTTTT. The encoded protein is CASSVGELNTGELFF. V is TRBV9 and J is TRBJ2-2, with D hard to call. Trimming removed 2 bases from V and 1 base from J, with 9 bases in between. CDR3 length: 15 amino acids. Germline V gene sequence: CDR1 SGDLS, CDR2 YYNGEE.